This T cell receptor (beta chain) was sequenced in a study of blood T cell repertoires in COVID-19. For the study at large: Material from acute and convalescent COVID-19 was sourced from the United States, Italy and Spain. Sources were T cells, B-cell-depleted T cells, or PBMCs; the material itself was cDNA or gDNA.

The CDR3 is 16 residues long. V lost 1 base to trimming and J lost 3 bases; unmatched junction nucleotides: 6. From germline, CDR1 is LGHNA and CDR2 YSLEER. This clone was seen a single time. As processed by the authors: Reference gene primer amplification gave nucleated cell count estimates. Measured with immunoSEQ multiplex PCR; TCRdb has only the in-frame clones, and not every one. V and J calls and clone size are copied from that table; D and trimming were computed from the DNA. The data hold approximately 200,000 clones, with roughly nine tenths observed a single time. The receptor was derived from a woman aged 45 to 65 with acute or convalescent COVID-19. The chain is built from TRBV4-3 and TRBJ1-5, with 7 bases that match TRBD1. Sequenced input: peripheral blood. The CDR3 DNA follows: TGCGCCAGCAGCCAAGCTTTCGACAGGGACAATCAGCCCCAGCATTTT. Encoded protein: CASSQAFDRDNQPQHF.